The 27 T cell receptor beta chains reported below all come from one sample, sequenced in a study of graft-versus-host responses after intestinal transplantation. Profiled with immunoSEQ multiplex PCR; TCRdb holds only in-frame clones, not every one. Altogether tens of thousands of clones are present, roughly 92% being singletons, with the ten largest covering about 0.3%. Antigens of these TCRs are unknown. The specimen was unstimulated CD4+ T cells sorted from spleen or lymph node cells, collected before intestinal transplant. The receptors come from a human donor who received an intestinal transplant.

The chain combines TRBV28 with TRBJ2-2; D possibly corresponds to TRBD1 (6 bases). Germline V gene data show CDR1 as MDHEN and CDR2 as SYDVKM. Trimming took 4 bases from V and 1 from J, leaving 10 bases between them. The CDR3 extends over 15 amino acids. CDR3 DNA: TGTGCCAGCAGTTCCCAGGGACAGAACACCGGGGAGCTGTTTTTT. Translated: CASSSQGQNTGELFF.

CDR3 bases: TGTGCCAGCAGTTACCAGGGAAGGAACTATGGCTACACCTTC. Protein: CASSYQGRNYGYTF. This chain joins TRBV6-5 and TRBJ1-2; D may be TRBD1 (5 bases). Germline V lookup: CDR1 MNHEY, CDR2 SVGAGI. The CDR3 sequence is 14 residues long. V lost 2 bases to trimming and J lost 2 bases, with 9 bases between them.

The chain couples TRBV30 to TRBJ2-7, with TRBD1 matching 7 bases. Germline V gene sequence: CDR1 GTSNPN, CDR2 SVGIG (reference sequence). This CDR3 is 13 amino acids long. The junction had 8 bases not matched to a gene; V was cut back by 3 bases and J by 6 bases. The DNA for the CDR3 is TGTGCCTGGAGCGCCGGGACAGTGGGCGAGCAGTACTTC. This gives the protein CAWSAGTVGEQYF.

The genes are TRBV9 and TRBJ1-2; 7 bases are a match to TRBD1. The germline V gene encodes CDR1 SGDLS and CDR2 YYNGEE. This CDR3 is built from 17 residues. V lost 0 bases and J lost 2; bases outside the gene matches: 10. As DNA, the CDR3 is TGTGCCAGCAGCGTAGGAGAGGCGGGACAGAAGAACTATGGCTACACCTTC. It encodes CASSVGEAGQKNYGYTF. Variable domain in full (rest from reference TRBV9 and TRBJ1-2): DSGVTQTPKHLITATGQRVTLRCSPRSGDLSVYWYQQSLDQGLQFLIQYYNGEERAKGNILERFSAQQFPDLHSELNLSSLELGDSALYFCASSVGEAGQKNYGYTFGSGTRLTVV.

The V call is TRBV5-1, the J call TRBJ2-1; D gene unclear. Germline CDR1 SGHRS, CDR2 YFSETQ. The length of the CDR3 is 14 residues. V shed 3 bases and J shed 4 bases, with 11 bases lying between them. In DNA, the CDR3 is TGCGCCAGCAGCTCGGATAGGCCATACAATGAGCAGTTCTTC. Protein product: CASSSDRPYNEQFF. Full variable domain (rest looked up from reference TRBV5-1 and TRBJ2-1): KAGVTQTPRYLIKTRGQQVTLSCSPISGHRSVSWYQQTPGQGLQFLFEYFSETQRNKGNFPGRFSGRQFSNSRSEMNVSTLELGDSALYLCASSSDRPYNEQFFGPGTRLTVL.

This chain links TRBV5-1 with TRBJ2-7, with TRBD2 as a possible D gene (6 bases). This CDR3 is built from 15 residues. The V gene lost 3 bases and the J gene lost 4 bases, with 17 bases spanning the gap. In germline, CDR1 is SGHRS, CDR2 YFSETQ. DNA for the CDR3: TGCGCCAGCAGCTCCGCCAGGACTGCGGGGTACGAGCAGTACTTC. This encodes CASSSARTAGYEQYF.

V usage is TRBV29-1 and J usage is TRBJ1-1; the D gene is possibly TRBD1 (5 bases). The CDR3 runs 13 residues. Looked up from germline, CDR1 is SQVTM and CDR2 is ANQGSEA. Trimming stripped 4 bases from V and 1 base from J, with 10 bases between. The CDR3 spells CSVAGLPNTEAFF. For the CDR3, the DNA is TGCAGCGTTGCGGGACTCCCGAACACTGAAGCTTTCTTT.

The chain recombines TRBV5-1 with TRBJ2-4, with D uncertain. CDR1 is SGHRS, CDR2 YFSETQ, per germline. With 0 bases removed from V and 0 bases from J, the gap between germline ends came to 7 bases. The CDR3 totals 15 residues. The CDR3 sequence: CASSLADLAKNIQYF. CDR3 in DNA: TGCGCCAGCAGCTTGGCGGATCTAGCCAAAAACATTCAGTACTTC.

The chain employs TRBV2 and TRBJ1-5; D is possibly TRBD1 (5 bases). The germline V gene has CDR1 SNHLY and CDR2 FYNNEI. The length of the CDR3 is 14 residues. V was trimmed by 7 bases and J by 2 bases, leaving 12 bases between them. The CDR3 here is CASTGDGGNQPQHF. The CDR3 DNA follows: TGTGCCAGCACTGGGGACGGGGGCAATCAGCCCCAGCATTTT. Full variable domain (outside the CDR3, taken from reference TRBV2 and TRBJ1-5): EPEVTQTPSHQVTQMGQEVILRCVPISNHLYFYWYRQILGQKVEFLVSFYNNEISEKSEIFDDQFSVERPDGSNFTLKIRSTKLEDSAMYFCASTGDGGNQPQHFGDGTRLSIL.

This rearrangement joins TRBV12-5 to TRBJ2-1, with a possible D match to TRBD1 (5 bases). Looked up from germline, CDR1 is LGHNT and CDR2 is FRNRAP. V lost 5 bases, J lost 1 base, and 9 bases lay in between. This CDR3 has 14 residues. The CDR3 coding sequence is TGTGCTAGTGGTCCCAAGGGGTCCTACAATGAGCAGTTCTTC. Its translation is CASGPKGSYNEQFF.

J is TRBJ2-2 and V is TRBV28; D not resolved. This CDR3 is built from 12 residues. Trimming shortened V by 5 bases and J by 1 base, and 2 bases separated the two germline ends. Germline V lookup: CDR1 MDHEN, CDR2 SYDVKM. CDR3 DNA: TGTGCCAGCAGTCAGAACACCGGGGAGCTGTTTTTT. This codes for CASSQNTGELFF.

The chain couples TRBV5-1 to TRBJ1-1; TRBD1 aligns across 9 bases. Germline CDR1 is SGHRS and CDR2 is YFSETQ. The CDR3 runs 14 residues. J lost 4 bases, V lost 3 bases, and 4 bases had no gene match. The CDR3 here is CASSSSTGGTEAFF. Here the CDR3 DNA reads TGCGCCAGCAGCTCCTCGACAGGGGGCACTGAAGCTTTCTTT. The full variable domain, in which reference TRBV5-1 and TRBJ1-1 provide the parts outside the CDR3, is KAGVTQTPRYLIKTRGQQVTLSCSPISGHRSVSWYQQTPGQGLQFLFEYFSETQRNKGNFPGRFSGRQFSNSRSEMNVSTLELGDSALYLCASSSSTGGTEAFFGQGTRLTVV.

The chain combines TRBV5-1 with TRBJ1-4; D call uncertain. Deletions cut 1 base from V and 9 bases from J, with 10 bases between. CDR1 and CDR2 (germline): SGHRS, YFSETQ. This CDR3 has 13 residues. For the CDR3, the DNA is TGCGCCAGCAGCTTGAACCGGGAGAAAAAACTGTTTTTT. Translation: CASSLNREKKLFF.

This chain connects TRBV2 to TRBJ1-5, with TRBD1 as a possible D gene (5 bases). The length of the CDR3 is 14 residues. Germline V gives CDR1 SNHLY, CDR2 FYNNEI. Trimming stripped 2 bases from V and 6 bases from J, with 11 bases between. Written as DNA, the CDR3 is TGTGCCAGCAGTGAATTGCGGGGCACTCAGCCCCAGCATTTT. It codes for CASSELRGTQPQHF.

The V and J genes are TRBV19 and TRBJ2-3, with 9 bases aligning to TRBD2. Germline CDR1 and CDR2: LNHDA and SQIVND (reference sequence). The CDR3 has 15 residues. Germline trimming cut 8 bases from V and 3 bases from J; bases unmatched to any gene: 9. DNA of the CDR3: TGTGCCAGTTGCAGCGGGAGGCTCGGTACAGATACGCAGTATTTT. Translated: CASCSGRLGTDTQYF. The full variable domain, in which reference TRBV19 and TRBJ2-3 provide the parts outside the CDR3, is DGGITQSPKYLFRKEGQNVTLSCEQNLNHDAMYWYRQDPGQGLRLIYYSQIVNDFQKGDIAEGYSVSREKKESFPLTVTSAQKNPTAFYLCASCSGRLGTDTQYFGPGTRLTVL.

This chain connects TRBV7-8 to TRBJ2-7, with D uncertain. CDR1 and CDR2 from the germline V gene are SGHVS and FQNEAQ. V was clipped by 5 bases and J by 3 bases, with 11 bases between them. This CDR3 has 13 residues. Here the CDR3 reads CASSLAGFYEQYF. DNA for the CDR3: TGTGCCAGCAGCCTGGCAGGTTTCTACGAGCAGTACTTC.

The chain couples TRBV27 to TRBJ1-2; possibly TRBD1 for D (5 bases). CDR3 length: 13 amino acids. Trimming removed 3 bases from V and 4 bases from J, with 9 bases in between. The germline V gene has CDR1 MNHEY and CDR2 SMNVEV (reference sequence). CDR3 region: CASSFGRGYGYTF. Here the CDR3 DNA reads TGTGCCAGCAGTTTCGGGAGGGGCTATGGCTACACCTTC.

The V call is TRBV18, the J call TRBJ1-2; possible D gene TRBD1, 5 bases. The germline gives CDR1 KGHSH, CDR2 LQKENI. This CDR3 is 16 amino acids long. V was clipped by 3 bases and J by 4 bases, with 18 bases between them. The DNA of the CDR3 is TGTGCCAGCTCACCGGCAGGGTGGGGATCTAGCTATGGCTACACCTTC. It specifies CASSPAGWGSSYGYTF.

The chain couples TRBV7-3 to TRBJ2-1; D call uncertain. Per germline, CDR1 SGHTA and CDR2 FQGTGA. Trimming shortened V by 1 base and J by 0 bases, and 7 bases separated the two germline ends. The CDR3 sequence is 15 residues long. The CDR3, as DNA: TGTGCCAGCAGCTTAATGACGGGCTCCTACAATGAGCAGTTCTTC. Encoded protein: CASSLMTGSYNEQFF.

The chain has TRBV29-1 and TRBJ2-7; 7 bases fit TRBD2. CDR3 length equals 15 residues. The germline V gene has CDR1 SQVTM and CDR2 ANQGSEA. With 2 bases clipped from V and 5 bases from J, the junction kept 12 bases outside the gene matches. In DNA form, the CDR3 reads TGCAGCGTTGAACAGGGAGAAGCGGGACTACACGAGCAGTACTTC. This gives the protein CSVEQGEAGLHEQYF.

This rearrangement joins TRBV28 to TRBJ2-6, with a weak D call TRBD2 (5 bases). Between the trimmed V and J ends, which lost 2 bases and 2 bases, there was a span of 7 bases. The CDR3 is made up of 15 amino acids. Germline V CDR1 and CDR2: MDHEN, SYDVKM. In nucleotides, the CDR3 is TGTGCCAGCAGTTTAACGGGGACTGGGGCCAACGTCCTGACTTTC. This encodes CASSLTGTGANVLTF. Based on the CDR3 plus reference TRBV28 and TRBJ2-6, the full variable domain is DVKVTQSSRYLVKRTGEKVFLECVQDMDHENMFWYRQDPGLGLRLIYFSYDVKMKEKGDIPEGYSVSREKKERFSLILESASTNQTSMYLCASSLTGTGANVLTFGAGSRLTVL.

The chain employs TRBV6-6 and TRBJ2-7; TRBD1 agrees at 11 bases. Germline CDR1 is MNHNY and CDR2 is SVGAGI (reference sequence). With 7 bases clipped from V and 6 bases from J, the junction kept 5 bases outside the gene matches. CDR3 size: 13 residues. CDR3 bases: TGTGCCAGCACCCGGACAGGGGGCGCCGAGCAGTACTTC. It is translated as CASTRTGGAEQYF.

The chain joins TRBV29-1 to TRBJ1-4; D might be TRBD1 (6 bases). The V gene lost 4 bases and the J gene lost 4 bases, with 13 bases spanning the gap. Germline lookup yields CDR1 SQVTM and CDR2 ANQGSEA. The CDR3 loop spans 14 amino acids. CDR3: CSVGEQGINEKLFF. The CDR3 bases are TGCAGCGTTGGAGAACAGGGTATTAATGAAAAACTGTTTTTT.

The V gene is TRBV18, the J gene TRBJ2-5; D not resolved. Trimming pared 3 bases from V and 6 bases from J, leaving 8 bases between. CDR3 length: 12 amino acids. CDR1 is KGHSH, CDR2 LQKENI, per germline. The CDR3: CASSPRRQTQYF. The CDR3 region has the DNA TGTGCCAGCTCACCTAGAAGACAGACCCAGTACTTC.

The genes are TRBV13 and TRBJ1-1; TRBD1 is a possible D gene (5 bases). Trimming removed 5 bases at V and 0 bases at J, with 7 bases between. CDR3 length: 13 amino acids. CDR1 PRHDT and CDR2 FYEKMQ come from the germline V gene (reference sequence). CDR3 region: CASSGTVNTEAFF. CDR3 bases: TGTGCCAGCAGCGGGACCGTGAACACTGAAGCTTTCTTT.

The chain joins TRBV25-1 to TRBJ2-5; unclear D gene. V lost 6 bases and J 2 bases, leaving 10 bases between the germline ends. There are 13 residues in the CDR3. Germline assignment: CDR1 MGHDK and CDR2 SYGVNS. CDR3 DNA sequence: TGTGCCAGCAGCCGAGGATTTCAAGAGACCCAGTACTTC. Protein product: CASSRGFQETQYF.

The CDR3 DNA reads TGTGCCAGTAAGAGAATGGGCGGGGGAGTCGAGAATGAGCAGTTCTTC. It encodes CASKRMGGGVENEQFF. V is TRBV19 and J is TRBJ2-1; 7 bases map to TRBD2. Trimming took 7 bases from V and 7 from J; bases not matched to a gene: 16. Germline values: CDR1 LNHDA, CDR2 SQIVND (reference sequence). The CDR3 is 16 amino acids.